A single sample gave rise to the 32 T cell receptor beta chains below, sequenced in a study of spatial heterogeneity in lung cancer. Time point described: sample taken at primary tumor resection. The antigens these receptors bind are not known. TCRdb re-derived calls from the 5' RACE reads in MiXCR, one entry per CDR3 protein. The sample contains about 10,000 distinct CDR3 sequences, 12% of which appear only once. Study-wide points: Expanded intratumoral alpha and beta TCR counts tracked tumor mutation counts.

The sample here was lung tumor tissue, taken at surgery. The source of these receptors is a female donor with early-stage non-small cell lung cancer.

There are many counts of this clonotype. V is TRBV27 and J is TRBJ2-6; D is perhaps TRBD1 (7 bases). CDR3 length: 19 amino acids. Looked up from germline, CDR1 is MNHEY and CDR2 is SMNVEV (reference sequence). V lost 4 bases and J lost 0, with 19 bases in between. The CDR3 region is CASSYLEGAAPSGANVLTF. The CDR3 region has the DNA TGTGCCAGCAGTTATTTGGAGGGGGCGGCACCCTCTGGGGCCAACGTCCTGACTTTC.

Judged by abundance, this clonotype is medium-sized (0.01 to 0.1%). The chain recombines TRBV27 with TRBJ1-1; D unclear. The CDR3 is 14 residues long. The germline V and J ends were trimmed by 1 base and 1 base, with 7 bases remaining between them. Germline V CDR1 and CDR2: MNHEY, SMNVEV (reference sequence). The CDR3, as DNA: TGTGCCAGCAGTTTATGGGCCAGGAACACTGAAGCTTTCTTT. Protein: CASSLWARNTEAFF.

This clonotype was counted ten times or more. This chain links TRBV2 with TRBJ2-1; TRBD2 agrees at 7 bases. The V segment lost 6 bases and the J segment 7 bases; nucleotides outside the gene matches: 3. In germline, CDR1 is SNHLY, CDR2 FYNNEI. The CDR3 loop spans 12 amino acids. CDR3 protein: CASRRLANEQFF. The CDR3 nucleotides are TGTGCCAGCAGACGACTAGCAAATGAGCAGTTCTTC.

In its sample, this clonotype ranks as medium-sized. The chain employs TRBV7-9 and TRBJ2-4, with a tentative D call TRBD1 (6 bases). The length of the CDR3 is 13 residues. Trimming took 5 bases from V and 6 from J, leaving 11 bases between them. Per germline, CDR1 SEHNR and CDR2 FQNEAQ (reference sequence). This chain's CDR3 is CASSRTATNIQYF. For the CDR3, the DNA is TGTGCCAGCAGCCGGACAGCAACAAACATTCAGTACTTC.

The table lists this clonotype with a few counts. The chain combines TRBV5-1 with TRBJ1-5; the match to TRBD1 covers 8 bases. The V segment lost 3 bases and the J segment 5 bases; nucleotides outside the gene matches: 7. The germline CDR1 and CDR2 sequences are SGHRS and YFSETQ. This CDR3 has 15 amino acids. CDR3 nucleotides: TGCGCCAGCAGCTGCCTGACAGGGGAGGATCAGCCCCAGCATTTT. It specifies CASSCLTGEDQPQHF.

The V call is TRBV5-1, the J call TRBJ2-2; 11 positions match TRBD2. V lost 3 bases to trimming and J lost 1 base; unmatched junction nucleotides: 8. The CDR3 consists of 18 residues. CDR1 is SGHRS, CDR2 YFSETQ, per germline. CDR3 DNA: TGCGCCAGCAGCTCGACTAGCGGGGTAGTACGGAACACCGGGGAGCTGTTTTTT. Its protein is CASSSTSGVVRNTGELFF.

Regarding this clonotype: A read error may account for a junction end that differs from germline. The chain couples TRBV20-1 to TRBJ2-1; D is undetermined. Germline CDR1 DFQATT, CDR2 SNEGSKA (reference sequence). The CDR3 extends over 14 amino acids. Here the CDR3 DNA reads TGCAGTGTTAGATACTTGGGGACCTACAATGAGCAGTTCTTC. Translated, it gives CSVRYLGTYNEQFF.

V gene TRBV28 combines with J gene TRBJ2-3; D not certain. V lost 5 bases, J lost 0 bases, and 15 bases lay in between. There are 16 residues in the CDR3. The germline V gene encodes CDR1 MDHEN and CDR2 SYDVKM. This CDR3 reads CASSPVGVSSTDTQYF. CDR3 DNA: TGTGCCAGCAGTCCTGTTGGGGTTAGTAGCACAGATACGCAGTATTTT.

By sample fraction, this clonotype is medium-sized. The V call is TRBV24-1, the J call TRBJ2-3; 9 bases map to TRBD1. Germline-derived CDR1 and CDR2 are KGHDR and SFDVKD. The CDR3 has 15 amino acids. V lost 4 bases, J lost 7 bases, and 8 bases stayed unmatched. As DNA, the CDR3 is TGTGCCACCAGTGAGCTTGGGACAGGGCCAAATACGCAGTATTTT. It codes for CATSELGTGPNTQYF.

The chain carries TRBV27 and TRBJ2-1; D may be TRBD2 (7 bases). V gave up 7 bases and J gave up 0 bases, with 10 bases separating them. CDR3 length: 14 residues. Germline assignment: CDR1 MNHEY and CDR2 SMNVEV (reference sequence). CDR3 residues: CASKGGHSYNEQFF. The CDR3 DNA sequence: TGTGCCAGCAAGGGGGGGCACTCCTACAATGAGCAGTTCTTC.

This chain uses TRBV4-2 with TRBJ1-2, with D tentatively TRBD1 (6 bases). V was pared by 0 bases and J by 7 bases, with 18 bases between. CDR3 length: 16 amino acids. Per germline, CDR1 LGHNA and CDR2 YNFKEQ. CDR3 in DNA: TGTGCCAGCAGCCAAGATTTGGGCAGGGGAGGGGCTGGCTACACCTTC. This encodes CASSQDLGRGGAGYTF.

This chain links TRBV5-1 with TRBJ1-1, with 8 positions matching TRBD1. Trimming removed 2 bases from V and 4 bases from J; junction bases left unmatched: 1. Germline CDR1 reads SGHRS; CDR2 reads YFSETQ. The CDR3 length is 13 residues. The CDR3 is CASSFTGGTEAFF. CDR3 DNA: TGCGCCAGCAGCTTCACAGGGGGCACTGAAGCTTTCTTT.

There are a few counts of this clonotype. This chain's CDR3 is CASSATTRTSGANVLTF. CDR3 DNA: TGTGCCAGCAGCGCCACAACAAGAACCTCTGGGGCCAACGTCCTGACTTTC. The chain joins TRBV7-9 to TRBJ2-6; D gene ambiguous. The V end was cut by 5 bases, the J end by 0 bases, with 14 bases between. In germline, CDR1 is SEHNR, CDR2 FQNEAQ (reference sequence). The CDR3 is made up of 17 amino acids. Filled out from reference TRBV7-9 and TRBJ2-6, the complete variable domain reads DTGVSQNPRHKITKRGQNVTFRCDPISEHNRLYWYRQTLGQGPEFLTYFQNEAQLEKSRLLSDRFSAERPKGSFSTLEIQRTEQGDSAMYLCASSATTRTSGANVLTFGAGSRLTVL.

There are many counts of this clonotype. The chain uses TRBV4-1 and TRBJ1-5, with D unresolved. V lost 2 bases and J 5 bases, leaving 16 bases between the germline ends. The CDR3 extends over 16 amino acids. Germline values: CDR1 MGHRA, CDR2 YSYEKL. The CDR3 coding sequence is TGCGCCAGCAGCCAAAGCGCCTCCCTTTGGGATCAGCCCCAGCATTTT. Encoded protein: CASSQSASLWDQPQHF.

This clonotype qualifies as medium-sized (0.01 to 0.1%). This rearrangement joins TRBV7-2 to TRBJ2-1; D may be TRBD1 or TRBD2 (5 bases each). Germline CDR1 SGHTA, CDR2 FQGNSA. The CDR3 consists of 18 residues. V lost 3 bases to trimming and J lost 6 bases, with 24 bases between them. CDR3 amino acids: CASSLGDRVYVNINEQFF. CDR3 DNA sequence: TGTGCCAGCAGCTTGGGGGATCGGGTGTACGTAAATATCAATGAGCAGTTCTTC.

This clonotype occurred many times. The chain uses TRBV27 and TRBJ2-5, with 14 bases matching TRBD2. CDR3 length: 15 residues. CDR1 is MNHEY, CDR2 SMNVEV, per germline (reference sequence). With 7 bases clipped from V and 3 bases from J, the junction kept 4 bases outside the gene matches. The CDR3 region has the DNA TGTGCCAGCACCGGACTAGCGGGAGGAGAAGAGACCCAGTACTTC. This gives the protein CASTGLAGGEETQYF.

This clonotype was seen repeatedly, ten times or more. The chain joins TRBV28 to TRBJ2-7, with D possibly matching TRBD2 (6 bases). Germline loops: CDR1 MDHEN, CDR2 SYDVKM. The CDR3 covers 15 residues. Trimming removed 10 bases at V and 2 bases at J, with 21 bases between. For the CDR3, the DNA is TGTGCCACTACGGCTCCGGGGGAACCAACCTACGAGCAGTACTTC. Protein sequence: CATTAPGEPTYEQYF.

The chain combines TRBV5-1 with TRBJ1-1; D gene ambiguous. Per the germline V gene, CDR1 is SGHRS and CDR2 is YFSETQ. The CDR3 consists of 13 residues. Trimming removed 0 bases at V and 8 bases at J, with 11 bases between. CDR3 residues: CASSLGTFLEAFF. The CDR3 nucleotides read TGCGCCAGCAGCTTGGGCACATTTCTAGAAGCTTTCTTT.

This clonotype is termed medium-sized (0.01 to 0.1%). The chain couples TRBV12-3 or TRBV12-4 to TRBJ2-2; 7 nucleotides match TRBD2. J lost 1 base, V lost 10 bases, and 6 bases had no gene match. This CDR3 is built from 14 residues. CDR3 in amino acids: CATTWGGNTGELFF. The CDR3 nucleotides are TGTGCCACCACCTGGGGGGGGAACACCGGGGAGCTGTTTTTT.

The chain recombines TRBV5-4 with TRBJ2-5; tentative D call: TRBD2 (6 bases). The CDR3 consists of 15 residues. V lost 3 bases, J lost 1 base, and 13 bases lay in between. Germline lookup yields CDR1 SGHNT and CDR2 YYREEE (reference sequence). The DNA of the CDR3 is TGTGCCAGCAGCTCCGCTTCGGGGGTCCAAGAGACCCAGTACTTC. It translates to CASSSASGVQETQYF.

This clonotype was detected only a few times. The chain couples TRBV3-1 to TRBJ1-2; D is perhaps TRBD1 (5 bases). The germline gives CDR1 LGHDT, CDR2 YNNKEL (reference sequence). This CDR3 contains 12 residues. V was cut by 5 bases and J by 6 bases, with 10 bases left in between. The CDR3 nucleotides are TGTGCCAGCAGCTTGGGGGGGAATGGCTACACCTTC. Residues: CASSLGGNGYTF. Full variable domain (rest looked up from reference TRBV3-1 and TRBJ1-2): DTAVSQTPKYLVTQMGNDKSIKCEQNLGHDTMYWYKQDSKKFLKIMFSYNNKELIINETVPNRFSPKSPDKAHLNLHINSLELGDSAVYFCASSLGGNGYTFGSGTRLTVV.

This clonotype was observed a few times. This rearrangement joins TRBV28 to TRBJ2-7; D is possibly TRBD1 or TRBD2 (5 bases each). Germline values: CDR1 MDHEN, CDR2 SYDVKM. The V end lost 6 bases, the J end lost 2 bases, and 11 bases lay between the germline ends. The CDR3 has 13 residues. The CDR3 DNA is TGTGCCAGCAGGTGGGACCCGACCTACGAGCAGTACTTC. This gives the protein CASRWDPTYEQYF.

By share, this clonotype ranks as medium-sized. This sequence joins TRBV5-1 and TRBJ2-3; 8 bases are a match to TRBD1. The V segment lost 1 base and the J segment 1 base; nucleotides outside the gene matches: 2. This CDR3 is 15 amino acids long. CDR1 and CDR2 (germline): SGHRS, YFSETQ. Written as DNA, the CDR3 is TGCGCCAGCAGCTTGAAGGACAGGGGCACAGATACGCAGTATTTT. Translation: CASSLKDRGTDTQYF.

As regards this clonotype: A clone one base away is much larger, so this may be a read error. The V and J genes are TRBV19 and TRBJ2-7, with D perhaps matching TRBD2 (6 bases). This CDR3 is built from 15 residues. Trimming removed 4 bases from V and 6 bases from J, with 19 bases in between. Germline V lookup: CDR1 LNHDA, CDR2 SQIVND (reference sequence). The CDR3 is CASSRDNGGACEQYF. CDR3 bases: TGTGCCAGTAGTAGAGATAACGGGGGAGCCTGCGAGCAGTACTTC. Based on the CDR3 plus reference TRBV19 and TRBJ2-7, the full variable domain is DGGITQSPKYLFRKEGQNVTLSCEQNLNHDAMYWYRQDPGQGLRLIYYSQIVNDFQKGDIAEGYSVSREKKESFPLTVTSAQKNPTAFYLCASSRDNGGACEQYFGPGTRLTVT.

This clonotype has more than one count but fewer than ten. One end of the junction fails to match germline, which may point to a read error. CDR3 DNA: TGTGCCAACAGCTTAAACGGACAGGGGTATCAGCCCCAGCATTTT. Its protein is CANSLNGQGYQPQHF. The V and J genes are TRBV7-2 and TRBJ1-5; 9 nucleotides match TRBD1. The CDR3 covers 15 residues. Germline CDR1 SGHTA, CDR2 FQGNSA.

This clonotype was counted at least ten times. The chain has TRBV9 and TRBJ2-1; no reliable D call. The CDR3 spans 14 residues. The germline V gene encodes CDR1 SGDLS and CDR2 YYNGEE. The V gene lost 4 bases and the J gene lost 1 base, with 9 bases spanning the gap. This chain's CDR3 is CASSLGNSYNEQFF. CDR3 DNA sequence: TGTGCCAGCAGCCTAGGAAATTCCTACAATGAGCAGTTCTTC.

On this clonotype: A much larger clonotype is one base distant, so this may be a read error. DNA of the CDR3: TGTGCCAACAGCTTGTACTCAGCCAGGGGCTCTGGAAACACCATATATTTT. It specifies CANSLYSARGSGNTIYF. The chain has TRBV5-6 and TRBJ1-3; D is possibly TRBD1 (6 bases). The CDR3 runs to 17 residues. In germline, CDR1 is SGHDT, CDR2 YYEEEE.

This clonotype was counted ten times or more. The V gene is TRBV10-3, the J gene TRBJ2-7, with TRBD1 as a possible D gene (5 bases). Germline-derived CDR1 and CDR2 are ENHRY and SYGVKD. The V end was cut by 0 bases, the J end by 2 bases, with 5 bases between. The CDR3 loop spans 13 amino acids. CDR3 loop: CAISESTAYEQYF. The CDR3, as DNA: TGTGCCATCAGTGAGTCGACAGCCTACGAGCAGTACTTC.

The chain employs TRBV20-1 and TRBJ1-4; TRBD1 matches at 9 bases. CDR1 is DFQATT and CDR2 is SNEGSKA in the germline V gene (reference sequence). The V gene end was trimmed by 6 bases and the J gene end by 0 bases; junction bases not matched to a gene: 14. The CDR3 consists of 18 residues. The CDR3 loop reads CSAPTWGGQGATNEKLFF. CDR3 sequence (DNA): TGCAGTGCCCCCACCTGGGGGGGACAGGGTGCAACTAATGAAAAACTGTTTTTT.

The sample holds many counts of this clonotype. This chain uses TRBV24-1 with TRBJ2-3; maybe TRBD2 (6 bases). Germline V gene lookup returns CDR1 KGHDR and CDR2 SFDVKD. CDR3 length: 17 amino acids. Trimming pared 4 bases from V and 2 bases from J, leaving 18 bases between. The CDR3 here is CATSERGTKGFTDTQYF. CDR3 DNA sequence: TGTGCCACCAGTGAACGCGGGACCAAGGGGTTCACAGATACGCAGTATTTT.

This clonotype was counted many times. Written as DNA, the CDR3 is TGTGCCAGCGGGGCGGACTACTATGGCTACACCTTC. Translated: CASGADYYGYTF. The J gene is TRBJ1-2, the V gene TRBV2, with D possibly TRBD1 on 5 matching bases. Germline-derived CDR1 and CDR2 are SNHLY and FYNNEI. The CDR3 spans 12 residues. Trimming took 8 bases from V and 3 from J, leaving 10 bases between them.

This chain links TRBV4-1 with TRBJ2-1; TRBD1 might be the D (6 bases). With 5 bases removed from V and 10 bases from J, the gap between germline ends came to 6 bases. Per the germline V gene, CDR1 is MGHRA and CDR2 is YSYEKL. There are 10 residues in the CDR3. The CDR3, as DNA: TGCGCCAGCAGCGGGACAGAGCAGTTCTTC. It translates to CASSGTEQFF.